The 28 T cell receptor beta chains below all came from one sample that was sequenced in a study of blood T cell repertoires in COVID-19. Sequencing was performed with immunoSEQ multiplex PCR; in TCRdb, only in-frame clones are kept and a portion is missing. The sample has a few hundred thousand clones, over 75% seen once. The material sequenced was PBMCs or T cells enriched from blood (not recorded which). Receptors were obtained from a woman in her 30s who had recovered from COVID-19.

This clone was seen at least ten times. The chain recombines TRBV19 with TRBJ1-2; 10 positions agree with TRBD1. This CDR3 is built from 14 residues. The germline gives CDR1 LNHDA, CDR2 SQIVND (reference sequence). V lost 2 bases and J lost 8; bases outside the gene matches: 5. CDR3 region: CASSIKGQGYGYTF. CDR3 bases: TGTGCCAGTAGTATAAAGGGACAGGGGTACGGCTACACCTTC. The variable domain in full, completed from reference TRBV19 and TRBJ1-2, reads DGGITQSPKYLFRKEGQNVTLSCEQNLNHDAMYWYRQDPGQGLRLIYYSQIVNDFQKGDIAEGYSVSREKKESFPLTVTSAQKNPTAFYLCASSIKGQGYGYTFGSGTRLTVV.

The J gene is TRBJ2-5, the V gene TRBV7-2; 8 bases are a match to TRBD2. With V trimmed by 1 base and J by 1 base, 5 bases remained unmatched. In germline, CDR1 is SGHTA, CDR2 FQGNSA. The CDR3 sequence is 16 residues long. The CDR3 loop is CASSLGLAGFQETQYF. CDR3 nucleotide sequence: TGTGCCAGCAGCTTAGGCCTAGCGGGTTTCCAAGAGACCCAGTACTTC.

The chain joins TRBV5-1 to TRBJ2-7; 7 positions agree with TRBD2. The V segment lost 5 bases and the J segment 3 bases; nucleotides outside the gene matches: 2. Germline V gene lookup returns CDR1 SGHRS and CDR2 YFSETQ. This CDR3 comprises 12 residues. Here the CDR3 reads CASRGLNYEQYF. The DNA of the CDR3 is TGCGCCAGCAGGGGACTAAACTACGAGCAGTACTTC.

This clone came up once. This chain links TRBV5-1 with TRBJ1-1; D call uncertain. V was clipped by 1 base and J by 4 bases, with 8 bases between them. The CDR3 has 13 amino acids. Germline values: CDR1 SGHRS, CDR2 YFSETQ. The CDR3 DNA is TGCGCCAGCAGCTTGTTGGCGGGCACTGAAGCTTTCTTT. Translated: CASSLLAGTEAFF.

This chain joins TRBV2 and TRBJ2-1, with 7 bases identical to TRBD2. This CDR3 contains 14 residues. The germline gives CDR1 SNHLY, CDR2 FYNNEI. With V trimmed by 6 bases and J by 5 bases, 7 bases remained unmatched. CDR3 sequence reads: CASRRTGGDNEQFF. The DNA of the CDR3 is TGTGCCAGCAGAAGGACGGGGGGAGACAATGAGCAGTTCTTC.

The genes are TRBV23-1 and TRBJ1-1; no clear D. TRBV23-1 is classed as an ORF, of uncertain function. V dropped 8 bases and J dropped 3 bases, with 13 bases sitting between them. This CDR3 has 13 residues. CDR3 in amino acids: CASPRERYTEAFF. Written as DNA, the CDR3 is TGCGCCAGCCCTCGGGAGCGGTACACTGAAGCTTTCTTT.

This clone has more than one count but fewer than ten. The chain links TRBV2 to TRBJ1-1; a possible D gene is TRBD1 (5 bases). This CDR3 region has 13 residues. V lost 10 bases and J 1 base, leaving 13 bases between the germline ends. Per germline, CDR1 SNHLY and CDR2 FYNNEI. The CDR3 is CATQDNTNTEAFF. The CDR3 nucleotides are TGTGCCACTCAGGACAACACGAACACTGAAGCTTTCTTT.

The chain combines TRBV19 with TRBJ1-1, with 7 positions matching TRBD1. The J segment lost 10 bases and the V segment lost 5 bases, leaving 13 bases of the junction unmatched. In germline, CDR1 is LNHDA, CDR2 SQIVND (reference sequence). This CDR3 region has 14 residues. The CDR3 is CASSPIGDRLAAFF. In nucleotides, the CDR3 is TGTGCCAGTAGTCCGATTGGGGACAGATTGGCAGCTTTCTTT.

This chain uses TRBV5-1 with TRBJ2-3; 11 nucleotides match TRBD2. V was clipped by 0 bases and J by 2 bases; unmatched bases: 5. CDR3 size: 17 residues. Germline V gene sequence: CDR1 SGHRS, CDR2 YFSETQ. The CDR3 protein is CASSLAVLAGATDTQYF. CDR3 nucleotide sequence: TGCGCCAGCAGCTTGGCCGTACTAGCGGGAGCCACAGATACGCAGTATTTT.

This clone was counted only a few times. This sequence joins TRBV5-1 and TRBJ2-2, with a weak D call TRBD2 (5 bases). Per germline, CDR1 SGHRS and CDR2 YFSETQ. The CDR3 has 15 amino acids. V was cut by 1 base and J by 3 bases, with 10 bases left in between. The CDR3 DNA reads as TGCGCCAGCAGCTTGATCGGTAGCGACACCGGGGAGCTGTTTTTT. This codes for CASSLIGSDTGELFF.

This sequence joins TRBV2 and TRBJ1-5; unclear D gene. The germline V gene encodes CDR1 SNHLY and CDR2 FYNNEI. V lost 7 bases and J lost 0, with 10 bases in between. This CDR3 spans 14 amino acids. The CDR3 is CASTQENSNQPQHF. The CDR3 nucleotides read TGTGCCAGCACCCAGGAAAATAGCAATCAGCCCCAGCATTTT.

The chain has TRBV3-1 (or the pseudogene TRBV3-2) and TRBJ1-6; TRBD1 matches at 9 bases. The CDR3 has 14 amino acids. CDR1 is LGHDT, CDR2 YNNKEL, per germline (reference sequence). J lost 7 bases, V lost 6 bases, and 4 bases had no gene match. The DNA for the CDR3 is TGTGCCAGCAGTCTGACAGGGGGGAATTCACCCCTCCACTTT. As protein: CASSLTGGNSPLHF.

V gene TRBV7-9 combines with J gene TRBJ2-5, with a tentative D call TRBD1 (6 bases). Trimming left V 3 bases short and J 1 base short, with 12 bases between. Germline V CDR1 and CDR2: SEHNR, FQNEAQ (reference sequence). This CDR3 comprises 15 residues. The CDR3 protein is CASSLRQVSQETQYF. Here the CDR3 DNA reads TGTGCCAGCAGCTTGCGACAGGTTTCCCAAGAGACCCAGTACTTC. Together with reference TRBV7-9 and TRBJ2-5, the CDR3 gives the full variable domain: DTGVSQNPRHKITKRGQNVTFRCDPISEHNRLYWYRQTLGQGPEFLTYFQNEAQLEKSRLLSDRFSAERPKGSFSTLEIQRTEQGDSAMYLCASSLRQVSQETQYFGPGTRLLVL.

The chain combines TRBV30 with TRBJ2-5, with 11 bases aligning to TRBD1. CDR1 is GTSNPN, CDR2 SVGIG, per germline (reference sequence). The CDR3 is 15 amino acids. V lost 4 bases, J lost 4 bases, and 8 bases stayed unmatched. The DNA of the CDR3 is TGTGCCTGGAATCTGGGACAGGGGGGTGCAGAGACCCAGTACTTC. The encoded protein is CAWNLGQGGAETQYF.

The J gene is TRBJ2-3, the V gene TRBV5-4; 8 bases match TRBD1. After removal of 8 bases from V and 3 bases from J, the junction contained 11 bases not matched to a gene. This CDR3 has 15 residues. Germline V gene sequence: CDR1 SGHNT, CDR2 YYREEE (reference sequence). CDR3 sequence (DNA): TGTGCCAGTACGAACGGACAGGGCCCTACAGATACGCAGTATTTT. Its translation is CASTNGQGPTDTQYF.

This clone was recorded only once. The gene calls are TRBV19 and TRBJ1-6; 7 bases line up with TRBD1. Germline V gives CDR1 LNHDA, CDR2 SQIVND (reference sequence). The CDR3 sequence is 14 residues long. V gave up 2 bases and J gave up 7 bases; unmatched junction bases: 2. The CDR3 nucleotides read TGTGCCAGTAGTATAATACAGGGGAATTCACCCCTCCACTTT. Translated: CASSIIQGNSPLHF.

The chain has TRBV28 and TRBJ1-5; no clear D. The CDR3 contains 12 residues. V was pared by 6 bases and J by 1 base, with 4 bases between. Germline lookup yields CDR1 MDHEN and CDR2 SYDVKM. CDR3 sequence (DNA): TGTGCCAGCAGCGTAAGCAATCAGCCCCAGCATTTT. This codes for CASSVSNQPQHF.

The V call is TRBV28, the J call TRBJ1-2, with D tentatively TRBD1 (5 bases). Per the germline V gene, CDR1 is MDHEN and CDR2 is SYDVKM. The CDR3 extends over 12 amino acids. V was shortened by 6 bases and J by 8 bases, with 13 bases between the two germline ends. The DNA for the CDR3 is TGTGCCAGCAGGCCCGGGGGGGGAGGCTACACCTTC. It is translated as CASRPGGGGYTF.

The rearrangement links TRBV4-1 to TRBJ2-1; D may be TRBD2 (7 bases). The CDR3 consists of 18 residues. Between the trimmed V and J ends, which lost 0 bases and 1 base, there was a span of 16 bases. Germline V lookup: CDR1 MGHRA, CDR2 YSYEKL. This chain's CDR3 is CASSQDRGAGRSYNEQFF. The CDR3 DNA reads TGCGCCAGCAGCCAAGATCGGGGGGCGGGAAGGTCCTACAATGAGCAGTTCTTC.

Only one count was recorded for this clone. CDR3 loop: CASSPIGNTIYF. For the CDR3, the DNA is TGTGCCAGTAGTCCAATTGGAAACACCATATATTTT. This chain connects TRBV19 to TRBJ1-3; D remains unclear. The V gene's germline CDR1 is LNHDA and CDR2 SQIVND (reference sequence). The CDR3 totals 12 residues. Trimming took off 5 bases at V and 3 bases at J, with 5 bases between the two ends.

The J gene is TRBJ2-7, the V gene TRBV5-6, with D tentatively TRBD1 (6 bases). V was pared by 8 bases and J by 5 bases, with 14 bases between. This CDR3 comprises 12 residues. Germline lookup yields CDR1 SGHDT and CDR2 YYEEEE. Written as DNA, the CDR3 is TGTGCCAGTACAGGGTTAAGCCACGAGCAGTACTTC. Its translation is CASTGLSHEQYF.

V is TRBV29-1 and J is TRBJ2-7, with TRBD2 matching 9 bases. Trimming at V came to 2 bases and at J to 2 bases, leaving 7 bases not matched to a gene. The CDR3 totals 15 residues. Germline loops: CDR1 SQVTM, CDR2 ANQGSEA. The chain's CDR3 is CSVEPLAGSPYEQYF. In nucleotides, the CDR3 is TGCAGCGTTGAACCCCTAGCGGGATCGCCCTACGAGCAGTACTTC.

The rearrangement uses TRBV29-1 and TRBJ1-4, with D possibly being TRBD1 (5 bases). This CDR3 spans 14 amino acids. The germline V and J ends were trimmed by 3 bases and 8 bases, with 16 bases remaining between them. The V gene's germline CDR1 is SQVTM and CDR2 ANQGSEA. In DNA, the CDR3 is TGCAGCGTTGAGGTCTTGGACAAAGGGGAAAAACTGTTTTTT. Residues: CSVEVLDKGEKLFF.

The DNA of the CDR3 is TGCGCCAGCAGCTTGGACAGTTTTAATGAAAAACTGTTTTTT. Its translation is CASSLDSFNEKLFF. This chain uses TRBV5-1 with TRBJ1-4; no reliable D call. Germline V gene data show CDR1 as SGHRS and CDR2 as YFSETQ. Trimming removed 0 bases from V and 4 bases from J, with 7 bases in between. The length of the CDR3 is 14 residues.

In its sample, this clone was seen once. The V gene is TRBV7-2, the J gene TRBJ2-1; no definite D call. CDR3 length equals 11 residues. Deletions cut 1 base from V and 12 bases from J, with 7 bases between. CDR1 and CDR2 from the germline V gene are SGHTA and FQGNSA. CDR3 sequence reads: CASSLVALQFF. CDR3 DNA sequence: TGTGCCAGCAGCTTAGTAGCATTGCAGTTCTTC. The variable domain in full, with the rest retrieved from reference TRBV7-2 and TRBJ2-1, is GAGVSQSPSNKVTEKGKDVELRCDPISGHTALYWYRQSLGQGLEFLIYFQGNSAPDKSGLPSDRFSAERTGGSVSTLTIQRTQQEDSAVYLCASSLVALQFFGPGTRLTVL.

The V call is TRBV7-8, the J call TRBJ2-7; 7 nucleotides match TRBD1. The CDR3 spans 16 residues. Germline V gene lookup returns CDR1 SGHVS and CDR2 FQNEAQ. The V and J ends lost 3 bases and 0 bases, in that order; junction bases with no gene match: 8. The CDR3 protein is CASSFIPGQSSYEQYF. For the CDR3, the DNA is TGTGCCAGCAGCTTTATTCCGGGACAGAGCTCCTACGAGCAGTACTTC.

To note about this clone: Other DNA sequences within the sample encode an identical CDR3. The rearrangement joins TRBV28 to TRBJ1-5, with TRBD1 as a possible D gene (6 bases). The germline V and J ends were trimmed by 1 base and 4 bases, with 8 bases remaining between them. Germline CDR1 and CDR2: MDHEN and SYDVKM. This CDR3 is built from 14 residues. CDR3 amino acids: CASSLLQGNQPQHF. In DNA, the CDR3 is TGTGCCAGCAGTTTATTACAGGGAAATCAGCCCCAGCATTTT.

This sequence joins TRBV13 and TRBJ1-1, with 10 bases identical to TRBD1. The ends lost 0 bases at V and 4 bases at J; junction bases unmatched: 5. The CDR3 totals 16 residues. Germline loops: CDR1 PRHDT, CDR2 FYEKMQ (reference sequence). This CDR3 reads CASSLGDRGRGTEAFF. The CDR3 bases are TGTGCCAGCAGCTTAGGAGACAGGGGGCGCGGCACTGAAGCTTTCTTT.